Listed here is a single TCR beta chain. Antigen: not known. This sample is drawn from a study of T cells after yellow fever vaccination. Looking at the study overall: Fractions of limited cellularity were prepared by means of SMART-Seq v4 Ultra Low Input.

It was through 5'RACE template switching that TCR cDNA was made, with a universal primer site and UMIs added. A single record per CDR3 protein comes from TCRdb applying MiXCR to the 5' RACE reads. In the table there are 300,000 to 350,000 distinct CDR3 sequences, 4% to 5.5% of which are singletons. V lost 3 bases to trimming and J lost 10 bases; unmatched junction nucleotides: 8. Germline loops: CDR1 SGHDT, CDR2 YYEEEE. The length of the CDR3 is 15 residues. General study results and limits: One caveat is that FACS-sorted repertoires could contain abundant clonotypes contaminating from the bulk population. A small proportion of clonotypes was detected in both the CD4 and CD8 compartments.

The chain recombines TRBV5-6 with TRBJ1-6; TRBD1 aligns across 9 bases. The source of this sequence is a man younger than 35 who received the YFV17D yellow fever vaccine. The sequenced sample was PBMCs, obtained 15 days after the yellow fever booster vaccination. The CDR3: CASSSPGTGKSPLHF. CDR3 nucleotides: TGTGCCAGCAGCTCTCCCGGGACAGGGAAATCACCCCTCCACTTT.